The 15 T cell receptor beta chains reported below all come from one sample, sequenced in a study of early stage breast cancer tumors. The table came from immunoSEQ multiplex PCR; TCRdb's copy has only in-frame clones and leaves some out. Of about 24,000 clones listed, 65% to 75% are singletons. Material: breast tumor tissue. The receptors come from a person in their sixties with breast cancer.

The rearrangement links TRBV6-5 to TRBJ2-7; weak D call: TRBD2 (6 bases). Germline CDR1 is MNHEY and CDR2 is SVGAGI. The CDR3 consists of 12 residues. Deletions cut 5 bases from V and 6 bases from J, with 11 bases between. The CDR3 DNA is TGTGCCAGCAGTCTCGGACTATCCGAGCAGTACTTC. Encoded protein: CASSLGLSEQYF.

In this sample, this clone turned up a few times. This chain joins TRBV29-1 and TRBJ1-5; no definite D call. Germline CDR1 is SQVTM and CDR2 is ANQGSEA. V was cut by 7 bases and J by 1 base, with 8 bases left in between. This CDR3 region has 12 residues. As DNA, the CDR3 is TGCAGCGCCAGTAACAGCAATCAGCCCCAGCATTTT. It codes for CSASNSNQPQHF.

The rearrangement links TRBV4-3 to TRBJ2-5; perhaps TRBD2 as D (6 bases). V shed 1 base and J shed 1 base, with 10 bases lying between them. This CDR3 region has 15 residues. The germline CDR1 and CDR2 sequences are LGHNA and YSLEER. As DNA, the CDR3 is TGCGCCAGCAGCCAAGGAGGAGGGTTCCAAGAGACCCAGTACTTC. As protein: CASSQGGGFQETQYF.

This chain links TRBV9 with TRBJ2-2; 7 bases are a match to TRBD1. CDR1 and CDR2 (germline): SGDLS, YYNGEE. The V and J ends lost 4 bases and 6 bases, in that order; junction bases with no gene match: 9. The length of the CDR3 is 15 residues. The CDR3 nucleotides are TGTGCCAGCAGCCGAGAAGGGGGCGCGGCCGGGGAGCTGTTTTTT. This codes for CASSREGGAAGELFF.

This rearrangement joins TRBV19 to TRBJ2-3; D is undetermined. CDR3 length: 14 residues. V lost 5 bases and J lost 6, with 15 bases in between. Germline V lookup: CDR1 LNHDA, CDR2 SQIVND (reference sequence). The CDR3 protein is CASSQTRRSDTQYF. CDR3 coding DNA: TGTGCCAGTAGTCAAACCCGGCGGTCGGATACGCAGTATTTT.

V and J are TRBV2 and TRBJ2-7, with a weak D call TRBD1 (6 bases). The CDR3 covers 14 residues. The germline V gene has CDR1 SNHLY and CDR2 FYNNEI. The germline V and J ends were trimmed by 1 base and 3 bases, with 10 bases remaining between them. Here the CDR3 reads CASSEVRDNYEQYF. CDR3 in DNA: TGTGCCAGCAGTGAAGTCAGGGACAACTACGAGCAGTACTTC.

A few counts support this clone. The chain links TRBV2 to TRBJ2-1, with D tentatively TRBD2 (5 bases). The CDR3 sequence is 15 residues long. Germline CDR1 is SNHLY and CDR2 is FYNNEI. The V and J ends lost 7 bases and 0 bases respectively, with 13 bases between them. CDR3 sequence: CASNGGPSSYNEQFF. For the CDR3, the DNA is TGTGCCAGCAACGGCGGGCCGAGCTCCTACAATGAGCAGTTCTTC.

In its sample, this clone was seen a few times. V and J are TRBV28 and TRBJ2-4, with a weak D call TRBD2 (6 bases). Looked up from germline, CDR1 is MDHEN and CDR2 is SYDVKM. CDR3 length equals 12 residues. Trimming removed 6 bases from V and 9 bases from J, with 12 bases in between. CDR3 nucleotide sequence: TGTGCCAGCAGCGATAGCGGACCCATTCAGTACTTC. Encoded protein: CASSDSGPIQYF.

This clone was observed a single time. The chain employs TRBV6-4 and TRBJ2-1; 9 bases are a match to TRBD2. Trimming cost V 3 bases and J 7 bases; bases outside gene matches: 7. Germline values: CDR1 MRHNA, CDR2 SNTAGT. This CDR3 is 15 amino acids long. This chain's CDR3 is CASSEASGEGNEQFF. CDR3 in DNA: TGTGCCAGCAGTGAGGCTAGCGGGGAGGGGAATGAGCAGTTCTTC.

In DNA, the CDR3 is TGTGCCAGCAGCTGGGGAGGGTTTGCTCGTGAGCAGTACTTC. Protein sequence: CASSWGGFAREQYF. The chain uses TRBV7-9 and TRBJ2-7; the match to TRBD2 covers 7 bases. The ends lost 4 bases at V and 7 bases at J; junction bases unmatched: 10. CDR3 length: 14 amino acids. CDR1 and CDR2 from the germline V gene are SEHNR and FQNEAQ (reference sequence). The whole variable domain, filled in from reference TRBV7-9 and TRBJ2-7, reads DTGVSQNPRHKITKRGQNVTFRCDPISEHNRLYWYRQTLGQGPEFLTYFQNEAQLEKSRLLSDRFSAERPKGSFSTLEIQRTEQGDSAMYLCASSWGGFAREQYFGPGTRLTVT.

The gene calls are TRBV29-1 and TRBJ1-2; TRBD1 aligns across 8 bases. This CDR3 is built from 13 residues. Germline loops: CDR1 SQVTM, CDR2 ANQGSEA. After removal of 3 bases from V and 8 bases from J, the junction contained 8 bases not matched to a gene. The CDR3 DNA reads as TGCAGCGTTGATCAGGGGGCCCCTTCGGGCTACACCTTC. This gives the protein CSVDQGAPSGYTF.

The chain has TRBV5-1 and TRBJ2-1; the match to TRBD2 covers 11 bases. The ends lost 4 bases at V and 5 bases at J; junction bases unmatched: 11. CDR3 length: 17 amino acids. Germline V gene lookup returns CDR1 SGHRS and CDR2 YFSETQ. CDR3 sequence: CASSPDLAGGSNNEQFF. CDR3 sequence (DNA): TGCGCCAGCAGCCCCGACTTAGCGGGAGGGTCCAACAATGAGCAGTTCTTC.

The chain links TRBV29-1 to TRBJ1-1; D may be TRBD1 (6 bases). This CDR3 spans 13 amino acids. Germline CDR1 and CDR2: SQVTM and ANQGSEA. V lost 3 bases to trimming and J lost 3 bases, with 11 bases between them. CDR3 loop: CSVEIQGDTEAFF. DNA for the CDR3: TGCAGCGTTGAGATACAGGGAGACACTGAAGCTTTCTTT.

This CDR3 reads CASSEAAGLAESRTQYF. The CDR3 DNA reads as TGTGCCAGCAGTGAAGCTGCGGGACTAGCGGAGTCGCGGACCCAGTACTTC. The rearrangement links TRBV2 to TRBJ2-5; 11 bases map to TRBD2. There are 17 residues in the CDR3. Germline trimming cut 0 bases from V and 7 bases from J; bases unmatched to any gene: 10. CDR1 and CDR2 (germline): SNHLY, FYNNEI.

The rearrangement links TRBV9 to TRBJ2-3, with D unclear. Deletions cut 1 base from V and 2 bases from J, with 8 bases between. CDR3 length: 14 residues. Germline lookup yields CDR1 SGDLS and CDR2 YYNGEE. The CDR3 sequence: CASSVLTNTDTQYF. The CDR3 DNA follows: TGTGCCAGCAGCGTATTGACAAACACAGATACGCAGTATTTT.